This T cell receptor (beta chain) is from a study of blood T cell repertoires in COVID-19. Here immunoSEQ multiplex PCR was the method, and the copy in TCRdb shows in-frame clones only, minus some. The sample lists 65,000 to 70,000 clones, over 65% seen once, with about 24% in the top ten. The CDR3 extends over 14 amino acids. From germline, CDR1 is LNHNV and CDR2 YYDKDF (reference sequence). The V end lost 1 base, the J end lost 9 bases, and 15 bases lay between the germline ends. The chain joins TRBV15 to TRBJ1-1; D gene ambiguous. Sequenced material: peripheral blood. This sequence was found in a human donor in a cohort sampled during active COVID-19. The DNA for the CDR3 is TGTGCCACCAGCAGAGGTTTCTTGGGTACTAAAGCTTTCTTT. It codes for CATSRGFLGTKAFF.